Given below is one T cell receptor beta chain in context. The data belong to a study of blood T cell repertoires in COVID-19. The V gene end was trimmed by 3 bases and the J gene end by 8 bases; junction bases not matched to a gene: 8. The CDR3 runs to 15 residues. Germline CDR1 MNHEY, CDR2 SMNVEV (reference sequence). Authors' data handling: From reference gene primer amplification, estimates of nucleated cell counts were derived. Only in-frame clones appear in the TCRdb table, and some are missing; sequencing was by immunoSEQ multiplex PCR. V and J calls and clone size follow that table, whereas D and trimming were derived from the DNA. The top ten hold around 13% of the sample, which has around 72,000 clones, about 91% seen once.

The chain combines TRBV27 with TRBJ2-1, with 9 positions matching TRBD1. This receptor was taken from a human donor with active COVID-19. The donor label of this sample is uncertain. The sample consisted of peripheral blood. The CDR3 DNA is TGTGCCAGCAGTTTCCCTGACAGGGGGGGGGATGAGCAGTTCTTC. Amino acids: CASSFPDRGGDEQFF.